The entry that follows covers one T cell receptor (beta chain) sequence. Libraries were prepared by immunoSEQ multiplex PCR; TCRdb keeps only in-frame clonotypes and omits some of them. The sample includes a few hundred thousand clones, 90% of them seen just once. The data originate from a study of Ad26.COV2.S vaccination and SARS-CoV-2 variants. Across the study: Participant was drawn from the COV1001 Ad26.COV2.S trial arm.

Treatment in this sample: about 20 received Ad26.COV2.S at low or high dose, single or two shots; 5 received placebo; per-sample allocation not given. Samples were taken on day 63 after the first vaccine or placebo injection. This clonotype originated in a person between 18 and 60 years old who received the Ad26.COV2.S COVID-19 vaccine or a placebo. Here the sequenced sample was peripheral blood, taken in a trial of Ad26.COV2.S vaccine versus placebo.

CDR3 protein: CASSTGTGNQPQHF. CDR3 bases: TGTGCCAGCTCAACGGGGACGGGCAATCAGCCCCAGCATTTT. The gene calls are TRBV18 and TRBJ1-5; D might be TRBD1 (5 bases). There are 14 residues in the CDR3. Trimming stripped 5 bases from V and 2 bases from J, with 10 bases between. Germline CDR1 reads KGHSH; CDR2 reads LQKENI.